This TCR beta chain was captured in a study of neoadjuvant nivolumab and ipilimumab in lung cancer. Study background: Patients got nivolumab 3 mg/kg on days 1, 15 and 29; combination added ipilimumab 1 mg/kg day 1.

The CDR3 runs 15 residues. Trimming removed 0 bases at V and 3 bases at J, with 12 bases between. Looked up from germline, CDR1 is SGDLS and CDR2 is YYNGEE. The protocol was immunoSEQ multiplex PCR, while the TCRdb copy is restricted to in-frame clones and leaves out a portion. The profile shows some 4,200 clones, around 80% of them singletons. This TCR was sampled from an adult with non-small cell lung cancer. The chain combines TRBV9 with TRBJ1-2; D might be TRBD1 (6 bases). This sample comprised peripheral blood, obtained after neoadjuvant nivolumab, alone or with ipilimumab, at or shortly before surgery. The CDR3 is CASSVGVSGDYGYTF. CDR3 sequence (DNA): TGTGCCAGCAGCGTAGGGGTCTCAGGGGACTATGGCTACACCTTC.